Following are 22 T cell receptor beta chains from one sample sequenced in a study of CXCR3-negative and CXCR3-positive naive CD8 T cells. Study-level results: The TRB CDR3s that CXCR3-positive naive cells carried were more hydrophobic than those of CXCR3-negative naive cells.

Antigen specificity for these receptors is unknown. The study made its TRB cDNA libraries by 5' RACE, adding UMI labels. TCRdb reprocessed the 5' RACE reads and stores each CDR3 protein as one record, lacking DNA. The sample table sets out about 120,000 distinct CDR3 sequences. The sequencing sample was made of naive CXCR3+ CD8+ T cells from blood. Subset in this sample: CD45RO-CCR7+CD27+CD95- naive CD8+ T cells expressing CXCR3 (TNR3+). The receptors here all came from a human donor in good health. Some clones in this sample may be carry-over from other donors' samples.

The chain is built from TRBV3-1 and TRBJ2-1; TCRdb returns TRBD1, unconfirmable since there is no DNA. The germline V gene encodes CDR1 LGHDT and CDR2 YNNKEL (reference sequence). The CDR3 is made up of 17 amino acids. CDR3 amino acids: CASSHAQGIRSYNEQFF.

The V call is TRBV7-6, the J call TRBJ2-2; TCRdb proposes TRBD2, but this gene call is untestable without DNA. This CDR3 has 16 residues. The germline V gene encodes CDR1 SGHVS and CDR2 FNYEAQ. The CDR3 region is CASSFFLAGETGELFF.

The chain recombines TRBV7-9 with TRBJ2-3; TCRdb returns TRBD1, unconfirmable since there is no DNA. The length of the CDR3 is 13 residues. Germline-derived CDR1 and CDR2 are SEHNR and FQNEAQ (reference sequence). The CDR3 sequence: CASSSNRADTQYF.

The rearrangement joins TRBV28 to TRBJ2-2. This CDR3 has 11 amino acids. The germline gives CDR1 MDHEN, CDR2 SYDVKM. The CDR3 region is CASTLTGELFF.

The chain combines TRBV7-2 with TRBJ1-6; the D gene TCRdb calls, TRBD1, cannot be checked with no DNA. CDR1 and CDR2 (germline): SGHTA, FQGNSA. The CDR3 sequence is 14 residues long. CDR3 region: CASGYGTYYSPLHF.

The CDR3 is CASSQSRDKGIYEQYF. The chain links TRBV11-2 to TRBJ2-7; TCRdb's assignment of TRBD1 cannot be checked, as there is no DNA. The CDR3 has 16 amino acids. Germline assignment: CDR1 SGHAT and CDR2 FQNNGV.

The rearrangement uses TRBV9 and TRBJ2-2; TCRdb gives TRBD2 as the D gene, but with no DNA this cannot be confirmed. CDR3 length: 17 amino acids. Germline values: CDR1 SGDLS, CDR2 YYNGEE. CDR3 residues: CASSVPLAGGNTGELFF. The full variable domain, in which reference TRBV9 and TRBJ2-2 provide the parts outside the CDR3, is DSGVTQTPKHLITATGQRVTLRCSPRSGDLSVYWYQQSLDQGLQFLIQYYNGEERAKGNILERFSAQQFPDLHSELNLSSLELGDSALYFCASSVPLAGGNTGELFFGEGSRLTVL.

V and J are TRBV7-2 and TRBJ2-2; absent DNA, TCRdb's TRBD1 call cannot be checked. Germline-derived CDR1 and CDR2 are SGHTA and FQGNSA. This CDR3 has 16 amino acids. The CDR3 protein is CASSLVGGHSTGELFF.

The rearrangement links TRBV25-1 to TRBJ2-5; TCRdb's D call, TRBD1, is unchecked because there is no DNA. The germline V gene has CDR1 MGHDK and CDR2 SYGVNS. CDR3 length equals 15 residues. CDR3 region: CASSFTGLPRETQYF. Filled out from reference TRBV25-1 and TRBJ2-5, the complete variable domain reads EADIYQTPRYLVIGTGKKITLECSQTMGHDKMYWYQQDPGMELHLIHYSYGVNSTEKGDLSSESTVSRIRTEHFPLTLESARPSHTSQYLCASSFTGLPRETQYFGPGTRLLVL.

The chain couples TRBV7-9 to TRBJ1-4; the D call from TCRdb, TRBD1, cannot be confirmed without DNA. Germline CDR1 reads SEHNR; CDR2 reads FQNEAQ (reference sequence). CDR3 length: 15 amino acids. CDR3 loop: CASSSKQGSDEKLFF. The variable domain in full, with the rest retrieved from reference TRBV7-9 and TRBJ1-4, is DTGVSQNPRHKITKRGQNVTFRCDPISEHNRLYWYRQTLGQGPEFLTYFQNEAQLEKSRLLSDRFSAERPKGSFSTLEIQRTEQGDSAMYLCASSSKQGSDEKLFFGSGTQLSVL.

The chain has TRBV5-1 and TRBJ2-1; TCRdb picks TRBD2, but there is no DNA to check that call. From germline, CDR1 is SGHRS and CDR2 YFSETQ. This CDR3 region has 18 residues. The CDR3 is CASSFPGLAGGNYNEQFF.

CDR3 sequence: CASSEGSGPTYEQYF. The chain links TRBV2 to TRBJ2-7; TCRdb's D call of TRBD2 is untestable without DNA. CDR3 size: 15 residues. Germline loops: CDR1 SNHLY, CDR2 FYNNEI.

The chain uses TRBV7-7 and TRBJ2-3; lacking DNA, the TRBD1 call made by TCRdb goes unchecked. The CDR3 extends over 15 amino acids. CDR1 and CDR2 from the germline V gene are SSHAT and FNYEAQ (reference sequence). CDR3 loop: CASSETGPSTDTQYF.

The genes are TRBV4-1 and TRBJ1-1. From germline, CDR1 is MGHRA and CDR2 YSYEKL. This CDR3 has 15 amino acids. Here the CDR3 reads CASSQAGGRVTEAFF.

The CDR3: CASSYSTRTGGTGELFF. V and J are TRBV6-2 or TRBV6-3 and TRBJ2-2; lacking DNA, the TRBD1 call made by TCRdb goes unchecked. This CDR3 has 17 residues. CDR1 is MNHEY, CDR2 SVGEGT, per germline.

This chain links TRBV29-1 with TRBJ2-3. The CDR3 has 14 amino acids. Germline V gene lookup returns CDR1 SQVTM and CDR2 ANQGSEA. The CDR3: CSVEWSAHTDTQYF.

This chain links TRBV24-1 with TRBJ1-1. CDR1 is KGHDR, CDR2 SFDVKD, per germline. The CDR3 loop spans 14 amino acids. The CDR3: CATSDGSRNTEAFF.

CDR3 in amino acids: CASSSGLAGGESDTQYF. The chain carries TRBV28 and TRBJ2-3; absent DNA, TCRdb's TRBD2 call cannot be checked. The CDR3 spans 17 residues. In germline, CDR1 is MDHEN, CDR2 SYDVKM.

V gene TRBV7-9 combines with J gene TRBJ2-1; the D call from TCRdb, TRBD1, cannot be confirmed without DNA. Germline CDR1 and CDR2: SEHNR and FQNEAQ (reference sequence). CDR3 length equals 19 residues. This CDR3 is CASSFPRDPKAGSYNEQFF.

This chain connects TRBV12-3 or TRBV12-4 to TRBJ1-2; the D call of TRBD1 rests on TCRdb alone, since no DNA is present to check it. The CDR3 covers 14 residues. CDR3 sequence: CASSLARTGNGYTF.

CDR3 sequence: CASSGSSGPRNTEAFF. The chain couples TRBV7-6 to TRBJ1-1; the TRBD1 assignment by TCRdb is unverifiable without DNA. The CDR3 has 16 residues. Germline CDR1 reads SGHVS; CDR2 reads FNYEAQ.

The chain recombines TRBV15 with TRBJ2-5; TCRdb proposes TRBD2, but this gene call is untestable without DNA. This CDR3 has 17 residues. Looked up from germline, CDR1 is LNHNV and CDR2 is YYDKDF (reference sequence). CDR3 in amino acids: CATSKPVLVGNGETQYF.